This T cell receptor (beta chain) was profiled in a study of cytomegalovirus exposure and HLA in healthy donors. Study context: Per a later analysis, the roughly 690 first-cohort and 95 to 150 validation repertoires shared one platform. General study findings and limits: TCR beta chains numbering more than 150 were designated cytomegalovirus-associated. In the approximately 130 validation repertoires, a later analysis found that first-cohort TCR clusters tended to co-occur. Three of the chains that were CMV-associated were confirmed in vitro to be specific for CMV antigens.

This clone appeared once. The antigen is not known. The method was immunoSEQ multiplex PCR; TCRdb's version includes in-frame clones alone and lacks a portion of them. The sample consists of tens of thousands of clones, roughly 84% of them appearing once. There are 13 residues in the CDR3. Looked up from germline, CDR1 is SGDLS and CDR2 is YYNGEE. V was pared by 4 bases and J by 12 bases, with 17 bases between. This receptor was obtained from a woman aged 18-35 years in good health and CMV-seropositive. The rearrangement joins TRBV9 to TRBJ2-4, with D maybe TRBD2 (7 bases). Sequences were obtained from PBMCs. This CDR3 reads CASSLETGGRQYF. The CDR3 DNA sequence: TGTGCCAGCAGCCTTGAAACGGGGGGCCGTCAGTACTTC.